The 10 T cell receptor beta chains below all came from one sample that was sequenced in a study of immune reconstitution after stem cell transplant in scleroderma. A single record per CDR3 protein comes from TCRdb applying MiXCR to the RT-PCR reads. The sample yields around 6,000 distinct CDR3 sequences, approximately 8.2% seen once. This specimen was taken before or after autologous hematopoietic stem cell transplantation (not recorded which). Every receptor here comes from a male donor with systemic sclerosis.

This clonotype is categorized as medium-sized. The chain uses TRBV3-1 and TRBJ1-1, with D unclear. CDR1 is LGHDT, CDR2 YNNKEL, per germline (reference sequence). This CDR3 contains 16 residues. V was trimmed by 0 bases and J by 0 bases, leaving 11 bases between them. CDR3: CASSQDREAMNTEAFF. In DNA, the CDR3 is TGTGCCAGCAGCCAAGATCGAGAGGCTATGAACACTGAAGCTTTCTTT.

By share of the sample, this clonotype is medium-sized. The chain uses TRBV20-1 and TRBJ2-5; 7 bases match TRBD2. CDR1 and CDR2 from the germline V gene are DFQATT and SNEGSKA (reference sequence). V lost 6 bases to trimming and J lost 3 bases; unmatched junction nucleotides: 7. The CDR3 contains 13 residues. CDR3: CSALVAGEETQYF. The CDR3 region has the DNA TGCAGTGCCCTTGTGGCGGGAGAAGAGACCCAGTACTTC.

This clonotype came up a few times. V usage is TRBV29-1 and J usage is TRBJ1-4, with 7 bases fitting TRBD1. The germline V gene encodes CDR1 SQVTM and CDR2 ANQGSEA. This CDR3 spans 13 amino acids. The trim removed 6 bases at V and 6 bases at J, leaving 7 bases unmatched. CDR3 in amino acids: CSVGGQADEKLFF. CDR3 in DNA: TGCAGCGTCGGCGGACAGGCAGATGAAAAACTGTTTTTT.

This rearrangement joins TRBV29-1 to TRBJ1-2, with D unclear. The CDR3 totals 13 residues. Germline CDR1 SQVTM, CDR2 ANQGSEA. V lost 4 bases and J 6 bases, leaving 15 bases between the germline ends. The CDR3 loop reads CSVVQTRRDGYTF. CDR3 DNA sequence: TGCAGCGTTGTCCAGACAAGAAGGGATGGCTACACCTTC.

The chain links TRBV20-1 to TRBJ2-7; weak D call: TRBD1 (6 bases). The CDR3 has 15 amino acids. From germline, CDR1 is DFQATT and CDR2 SNEGSKA (reference sequence). Trimming left V 5 bases short and J 4 bases short, with 21 bases between. The CDR3 DNA reads TGCAGTGCTCCATTTCCCCAGGGGACGGGGTACGAGCAGTACTTC. It codes for CSAPFPQGTGYEQYF.

This clonotype was observed a handful of times. The chain uses TRBV20-1 and TRBJ2-7; the D gene is possibly TRBD2 (7 bases). The V gene lost 8 bases and the J gene lost 5 bases, with 19 bases spanning the gap. The CDR3 is made up of 13 amino acids. The germline CDR1 and CDR2 sequences are DFQATT and SNEGSKA (reference sequence). Written as DNA, the CDR3 is TGCAGTACCCCAGATGTGGGGGGGCACGAGCAGTACTTC. It encodes CSTPDVGGHEQYF.

The chain uses TRBV29-1 and TRBJ1-2; D gene ambiguous. The V gene lost 6 bases and the J gene lost 5 bases, with 22 bases spanning the gap. The germline gives CDR1 SQVTM, CDR2 ANQGSEA. This CDR3 is built from 15 residues. DNA for the CDR3: TGCAGCGTCCCTTACTCATCGGGCAACTGGTATGGCTACACCTTC. It translates to CSVPYSSGNWYGYTF.

This clonotype was seen more than once but under ten times. The chain links TRBV27 to TRBJ2-1; possible D gene TRBD2, 5 bases. Looked up from germline, CDR1 is MNHEY and CDR2 is SMNVEV (reference sequence). This CDR3 has 16 residues. The V gene lost 1 base and the J gene lost 0 bases, with 10 bases spanning the gap. CDR3 protein: CASSLYPGSSYNEQFF. CDR3 coding DNA: TGTGCCAGCAGTTTATATCCGGGGTCCTCCTACAATGAGCAGTTCTTC.

This clonotype was observed a handful of times. This CDR3 fails to terminate in the conserved phenylalanine or tryptophan, so it likely reflects a read error. This chain connects TRBV27 to TRBJ2-7; no clear D. This CDR3 contains 14 residues. Trimming stripped 5 bases from V and 0 bases from J, with 11 bases between. From germline, CDR1 is MNHEY and CDR2 SMNVEV (reference sequence). This CDR3 is CASSVYPNSYEQYL. In DNA, the CDR3 is TGTGCCAGCAGTGTCTATCCTAACTCCTACGAGCAGTACCTC.

Relative to its sample, this clonotype is medium-sized. The chain links TRBV7-2 to TRBJ2-5, with 9 bases matching TRBD2. This CDR3 has 17 amino acids. CDR1 SGHTA and CDR2 FQGNSA come from the germline V gene. J lost 4 bases, V lost 0 bases, and 9 bases had no gene match. CDR3 in DNA: TGTGCCAGCAGCTTAGCCGAGCGGGGGGTCGACCCAGAGACCCAGTACTTC. This gives the protein CASSLAERGVDPETQYF.